This TCR beta chain was recorded in a study of OX40 agonist ivuxolimab in advanced cancers. The overall study: Enrollees could have had prior anti-PD-1, anti-PD-L1 or anti-CTLA-4 therapy, which 40% had received.

Profiled with immunoSEQ multiplex PCR; TCRdb holds only in-frame clones, not every one. Among approximately 40,000 clones listed, approximately 90% were seen once. The cohort excluded patients with autoimmune disease history or systemic immunosuppression. The study sampled blood at baseline, cycle 4 day 1, and cycle 7 day 1. Germline assignment: CDR1 MNHEY and CDR2 SVGAGI. CDR3 size: 14 residues. After removal of 9 bases from V and 5 bases from J, the junction contained 11 bases not matched to a gene. The chain combines TRBV6-5 with TRBJ2-3; 7 bases map to TRBD2. The source of this sequence is an adult with an advanced solid tumor such as melanoma, head and neck, liver or kidney cancer. The material sequenced was CD4+ or CD8+ T cells sorted from blood, taken in a trial of the OX40 agonist ivuxolimab. The CDR3 here is CASTWREFKDTQYF. The CDR3 bases are TGTGCCAGTACCTGGCGGGAGTTCAAAGATACGCAGTATTTT.